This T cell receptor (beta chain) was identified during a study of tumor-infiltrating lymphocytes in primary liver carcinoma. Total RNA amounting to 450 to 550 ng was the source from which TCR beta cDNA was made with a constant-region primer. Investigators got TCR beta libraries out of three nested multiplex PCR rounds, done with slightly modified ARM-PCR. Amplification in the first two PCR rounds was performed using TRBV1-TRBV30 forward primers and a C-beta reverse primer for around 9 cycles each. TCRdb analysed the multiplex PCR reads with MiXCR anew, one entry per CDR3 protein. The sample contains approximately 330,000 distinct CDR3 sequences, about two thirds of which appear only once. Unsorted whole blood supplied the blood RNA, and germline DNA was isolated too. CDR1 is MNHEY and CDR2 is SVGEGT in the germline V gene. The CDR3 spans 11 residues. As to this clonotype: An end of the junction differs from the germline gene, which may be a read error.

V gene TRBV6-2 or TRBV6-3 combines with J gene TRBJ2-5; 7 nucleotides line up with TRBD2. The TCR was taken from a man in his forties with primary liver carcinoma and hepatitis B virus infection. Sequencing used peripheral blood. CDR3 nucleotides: TGTGCCAGCGGGGGGGGAGAGACCCATTACTTC. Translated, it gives CASGGGETHYF.